Listed here are 25 T cell receptor beta chains from one sample, sequenced in a study of shared clonotypes between healthy human individuals. Measured with immunoSEQ multiplex PCR; TCRdb has only the in-frame clones, and not every one. The table has approximately 2.5 million clones, around nine tenths seen once. Sequencing was carried out using naive CD4+ T cells sorted from blood. Subset defined: CD45RA+ positively selected. The receptors come from a man aged 18 to 29 in good health.

This clone showed up just a few times. Other DNA sequences in the sample encode the same CDR3. The chain employs TRBV5-1 and TRBJ2-2, with a weak D call TRBD1 (5 bases). The germline V gene encodes CDR1 SGHRS and CDR2 YFSETQ. The V and J ends lost 2 bases and 1 base respectively, with 6 bases between them. This CDR3 comprises 14 residues. The CDR3 spells CASSLGQNTGELFF. CDR3 bases: TGCGCCAGCAGCTTAGGACAGAACACCGGGGAGCTGTTTTTT.

The V gene is TRBV25-1, the J gene TRBJ2-1; 8 bases fit TRBD2. Germline V gives CDR1 MGHDK, CDR2 SYGVNS. With V trimmed by 3 bases and J by 3 bases, 1 base remained unmatched. The CDR3 sequence is 14 residues long. DNA for the CDR3: TGTGCCAGCAGTGAGGGACTAGACTACAATGAGCAGTTCTTC. Amino acids: CASSEGLDYNEQFF.

The genes are TRBV6-4 and TRBJ2-3; possible D gene TRBD2, 6 bases. Trimming shortened V by 3 bases and J by 0 bases, and 13 bases separated the two germline ends. The CDR3 has 16 amino acids. CDR1 is MRHNA, CDR2 SNTAGT, per germline. This CDR3 reads CASSDTTSFSTDTQYF. CDR3 DNA: TGTGCCAGCAGTGATACTACTAGCTTTAGCACAGATACGCAGTATTTT.

This rearrangement joins TRBV30 to TRBJ1-6; D is unresolved. Trimming took off 0 bases at V and 7 bases at J, with 13 bases between the two ends. Looked up from germline, CDR1 is GTSNPN and CDR2 is SVGIG (reference sequence). CDR3 length equals 15 residues. For the CDR3, the DNA is TGTGCCTGGAGTGTAGGTGGTAGAACAAATTCACCCCTCCACTTT. As protein: CAWSVGGRTNSPLHF.

V and J are TRBV6-5 and TRBJ2-7; D is unresolved. Germline CDR1 is MNHEY and CDR2 is SVGAGI. This CDR3 has 13 residues. V lost 4 bases and J lost 5, with 12 bases in between. The CDR3 reads CASSFLGRDEQYF. The CDR3, as DNA: TGTGCCAGCAGTTTCCTGGGCCGGGACGAGCAGTACTTC.

The J gene is TRBJ2-4, the V gene TRBV6-1; tentative D call: TRBD1 (5 bases). CDR1 and CDR2 from the germline V gene are MNHNS and SASEGT. The CDR3 runs to 12 residues. The V end was cut by 2 bases, the J end by 6 bases, with 5 bases between. In DNA form, the CDR3 reads TGTGCCAGCAGTGAACAGGGAAACATTCAGTACTTC. As protein: CASSEQGNIQYF.

The V call is TRBV4-1, the J call TRBJ1-4; tentative D call: TRBD1 (5 bases). The CDR3 length is 17 residues. Germline V gene data show CDR1 as MGHRA and CDR2 as YSYEKL. Trimming removed 1 base at V and 1 base at J, with 13 bases between. The CDR3 sequence: CASSQALKGQTNEKLFF. The CDR3 DNA follows: TGCGCCAGCAGCCAAGCTCTGAAGGGGCAAACTAATGAAAAACTGTTTTTT.

The genes are TRBV9 and TRBJ2-7; 9 bases line up with TRBD1. Trimming removed 0 bases from V and 2 bases from J; junction bases left unmatched: 9. This CDR3 spans 17 amino acids. Germline V gene lookup returns CDR1 SGDLS and CDR2 YYNGEE. The CDR3 nucleotides are TGTGCCAGCAGCGTAGAGTCCGGGACAGGGCACACCTACGAGCAGTACTTC. It codes for CASSVESGTGHTYEQYF.

The gene calls are TRBV15 and TRBJ2-5; D uncertain. Trimming cost V 0 bases and J 5 bases, with 10 bases left between them. The CDR3 contains 14 residues. Germline V gene data show CDR1 as LNHNV and CDR2 as YYDKDF (reference sequence). CDR3 region: CATSRDVGWETQYF. The CDR3 DNA follows: TGTGCCACCAGCAGAGATGTGGGGTGGGAGACCCAGTACTTC. Complete variable domain (other parts from reference TRBV15 and TRBJ2-5): DAMVIQNPRYQVTQFGKPVTLSCSQTLNHNVMYWYQQKSSQAPKLLFHYYDKDFNNEADTPDNFQSRRPNTSFCFLDIRSPGLGDTAMYLCATSRDVGWETQYFGPGTRLLVL.

This chain links TRBV28 with TRBJ1-4; D ambiguous. Trimming took off 3 bases at V and 7 bases at J, with 9 bases between the two ends. Germline loops: CDR1 MDHEN, CDR2 SYDVKM. CDR3 size: 13 residues. The CDR3 bases are TGTGCCAGCAGTTTGACCCTTTCTGAAAAACTGTTTTTT. Amino acids: CASSLTLSEKLFF.

V gene TRBV2 combines with J gene TRBJ1-1; no clear D gene. From germline, CDR1 is SNHLY and CDR2 FYNNEI. The V end was cut by 9 bases, the J end by 4 bases, with 15 bases between. This CDR3 has 13 residues. CDR3 loop: CARQKGQVTEAFF. The CDR3 DNA reads TGTGCCAGGCAAAAAGGGCAGGTCACTGAAGCTTTCTTT.

The genes are TRBV10-3 and TRBJ2-7; D remains unclear. The CDR3 length is 15 residues. The V end was cut by 0 bases, the J end by 9 bases, with 18 bases between. Germline CDR1 ENHRY, CDR2 SYGVKD. The CDR3, as DNA: TGTGCCATCAGTGAGTCTGGAATGACGGGCACAGTGCAGTACTTC. This sequence encodes CAISESGMTGTVQYF.

The V and J genes are TRBV7-9 and TRBJ2-5; the match to TRBD2 covers 8 bases. Germline V gene data show CDR1 as SEHNR and CDR2 as FQNEAQ (reference sequence). This CDR3 has 15 residues. Trimming at V came to 4 bases and at J to 4 bases, leaving 8 bases not matched to a gene. As DNA, the CDR3 is TGTGCCAGCAGCTCGCAGGGAGCGGGAGTAGAGACCCAGTACTTC. It yields the protein CASSSQGAGVETQYF.

The chain couples TRBV7-2 to TRBJ1-1, with no clear D. The germline V gene encodes CDR1 SGHTA and CDR2 FQGNSA. The CDR3 totals 15 residues. V was trimmed by 5 bases and J by 3 bases, leaving 16 bases between them. CDR3 protein: CASSRDTGPYTEAFF. The CDR3, as DNA: TGTGCCAGCAGCCGAGATACCGGGCCCTACACTGAAGCTTTCTTT. The full variable domain, rest sourced from reference TRBV7-2 and TRBJ1-1, is GAGVSQSPSNKVTEKGKDVELRCDPISGHTALYWYRQSLGQGLEFLIYFQGNSAPDKSGLPSDRFSAERTGGSVSTLTIQRTQQEDSAVYLCASSRDTGPYTEAFFGQGTRLTVV.

This clone was detected only a few times. Other DNA sequences in the same sample also yield this CDR3. The gene calls are TRBV28 and TRBJ1-5; D not resolved. The length of the CDR3 is 12 residues. With 8 bases removed from V and 2 bases from J, the gap between germline ends came to 7 bases. Germline CDR1 and CDR2: MDHEN and SYDVKM. DNA of the CDR3: TGTGCCAGCCGGGGTGGCAATCAGCCCCAGCATTTT. Translated: CASRGGNQPQHF.

The rearrangement links TRBV11-1 to TRBJ2-3; no firm D call. Germline V gene lookup returns CDR1 SGHAT and CDR2 FQDESV (reference sequence). This CDR3 contains 16 residues. Trimming removed 5 bases from V and 6 bases from J, with 21 bases in between. CDR3 coding DNA: TGTGCCAGCAGCCCGAGTCGGTCTCTTTACAGCGATACGCAGTATTTT. Translating it yields CASSPSRSLYSDTQYF. Full variable domain (rest looked up from reference TRBV11-1 and TRBJ2-3): EAEVAQSPRYKITEKSQAVAFWCDPISGHATLYWYRQILGQGPELLVQFQDESVVDDSQLPKDRFSAERLKGVDSTLKIQPAELGDSAMYLCASSPSRSLYSDTQYFGPGTRLTVL.

V gene TRBV6-1 combines with J gene TRBJ1-1; D gene ambiguous. Germline V gives CDR1 MNHNS, CDR2 SASEGT. The CDR3 runs 14 residues. Trimming shortened V by 2 bases and J by 4 bases, and 11 bases separated the two germline ends. The CDR3 is CASSEPYRGTEAFF. CDR3 sequence (DNA): TGTGCCAGCAGTGAACCGTATCGGGGCACTGAAGCTTTCTTT.

As to this clone: Other DNA sequences in the same sample also yield this CDR3. The CDR3 DNA follows: TGCGCCAGCAGCTTGGGTGATCGGGAGACCCAGTACTTC. Translated, it gives CASSLGDRETQYF. The rearrangement uses TRBV5-1 and TRBJ2-5; D remains ambiguous. The CDR3 contains 13 residues. Deletions cut 0 bases from V and 5 bases from J, with 8 bases between. From germline, CDR1 is SGHRS and CDR2 YFSETQ.

This chain links TRBV10-2 with TRBJ2-7; 9 bases are a match to TRBD2. Germline values: CDR1 WSHSY, CDR2 SAAADI. V lost 0 bases to trimming and J lost 4 bases; unmatched junction nucleotides: 4. The CDR3 consists of 15 residues. CDR3 DNA sequence: TGCGCCAGCAGTGAGTCGGCGGGAGGGTCTTACGAGCAGTACTTC. Its translation is CASSESAGGSYEQYF.

The V and J genes are TRBV30 and TRBJ1-5; TRBD1 aligns across 9 bases. After removal of 0 bases from V and 7 bases from J, the junction contained 4 bases not matched to a gene. The CDR3 has 14 residues. CDR1 is GTSNPN and CDR2 is SVGIG in the germline V gene (reference sequence). DNA of the CDR3: TGTGCCTGGAGTGTGTGGACAGGGGAACAGCCCCAGCATTTT. This encodes CAWSVWTGEQPQHF.

The chain uses TRBV28 and TRBJ1-1; 7 bases are shared with TRBD1. Per the germline V gene, CDR1 is MDHEN and CDR2 is SYDVKM. Losses at the gene ends were 5 bases for V and 4 bases for J; bases not matched to a gene: 16. The CDR3 is 17 residues long. The CDR3 DNA is TGTGCCAGCAGTACGCCTGGTCCGTGGCAGGGGGGCACTGAAGCTTTCTTT. This translates into CASSTPGPWQGGTEAFF.

The chain uses TRBV18 and TRBJ2-7; TRBD2 matches at 8 bases. CDR1 is KGHSH, CDR2 LQKENI, per germline. CDR3 length: 15 residues. Unmatched junction bases numbered 8, after V lost 3 bases and J lost 4 bases. The CDR3 sequence: CASSPPGREGYEQYF. CDR3 nucleotide sequence: TGTGCCAGCTCACCCCCCGGACGGGAGGGATACGAGCAGTACTTC. The whole variable domain, remainder taken from reference TRBV18 and TRBJ2-7, is NAGVMQNPRHLVRRRGQEARLRCSPMKGHSHVYWYRQLPEEGLKFMVYLQKENIIDESGMPKERFSAEFPKEGPSILRIQQVVRGDSAAYFCASSPPGREGYEQYFGPGTRLTVT.

The rearrangement joins TRBV2 to TRBJ2-2; D possibly corresponds to TRBD1 (5 bases). This CDR3 has 12 amino acids. V shed 11 bases and J shed 4 bases, with 11 bases lying between them. From germline, CDR1 is SNHLY and CDR2 FYNNEI. The CDR3 bases are TGTGCCCCTGGCAGGGTCACCGGGGAGCTGTTTTTT. Its translation: CAPGRVTGELFF.

The chain combines TRBV6-1 with TRBJ1-5; D is ambiguous. The V gene lost 5 bases and the J gene lost 4 bases, with 15 bases spanning the gap. The germline CDR1 and CDR2 sequences are MNHNS and SASEGT. This CDR3 has 15 amino acids. The CDR3 bases are TGTGCCAGCAGTTTCCTACCGGAACAGAATCAGCCCCAGCATTTT. Translated, it gives CASSFLPEQNQPQHF.

The chain has TRBV5-4 and TRBJ1-1, with TRBD1 as a possible D gene (6 bases). This CDR3 spans 18 amino acids. V lost 4 bases and J 3 bases, leaving 25 bases between the germline ends. The germline V gene encodes CDR1 SGHNT and CDR2 YYREEE (reference sequence). The CDR3 DNA reads as TGTGCCAGCAGCCTAATAACAGGGATTTGGGAGGACGACACTGAAGCTTTCTTT. Protein: CASSLITGIWEDDTEAFF.